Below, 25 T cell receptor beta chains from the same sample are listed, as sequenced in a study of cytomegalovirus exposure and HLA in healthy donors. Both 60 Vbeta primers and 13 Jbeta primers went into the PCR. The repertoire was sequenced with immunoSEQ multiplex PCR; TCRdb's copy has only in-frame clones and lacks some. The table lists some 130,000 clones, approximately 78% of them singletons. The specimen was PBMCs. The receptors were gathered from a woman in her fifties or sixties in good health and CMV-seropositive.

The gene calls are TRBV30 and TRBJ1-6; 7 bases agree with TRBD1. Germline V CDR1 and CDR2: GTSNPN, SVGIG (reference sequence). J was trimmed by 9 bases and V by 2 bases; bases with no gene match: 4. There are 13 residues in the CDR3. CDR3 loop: CAWSPAGGSPLHF. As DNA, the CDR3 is TGTGCCTGGAGTCCCGCAGGGGGTTCACCCCTCCACTTT.

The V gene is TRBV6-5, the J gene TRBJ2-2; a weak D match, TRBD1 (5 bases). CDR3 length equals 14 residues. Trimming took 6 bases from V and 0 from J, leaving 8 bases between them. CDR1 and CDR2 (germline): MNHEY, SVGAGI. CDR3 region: CASSSTANTGELFF. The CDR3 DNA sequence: TGTGCCAGCAGCTCGACAGCGAACACCGGGGAGCTGTTTTTT.

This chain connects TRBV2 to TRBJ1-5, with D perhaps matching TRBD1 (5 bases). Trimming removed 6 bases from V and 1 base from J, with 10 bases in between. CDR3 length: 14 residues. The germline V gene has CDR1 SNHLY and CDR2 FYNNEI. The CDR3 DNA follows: TGTGCCAGCAGCCGTAGACAGAGCAATCAGCCCCAGCATTTT. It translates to CASSRRQSNQPQHF.

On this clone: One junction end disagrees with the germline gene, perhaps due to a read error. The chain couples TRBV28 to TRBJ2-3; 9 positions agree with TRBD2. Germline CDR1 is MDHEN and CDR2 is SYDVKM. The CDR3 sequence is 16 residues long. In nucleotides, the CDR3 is TGTGTCAGCAGAGGGGCTAGCGGGGTTTGGGGGGATACGCAGTATTTT. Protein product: CVSRGASGVWGDTQYF. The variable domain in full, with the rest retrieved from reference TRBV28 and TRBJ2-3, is DVKVTQSSRYLVKRTGEKVFLECVQDMDHENMFWYRQDPGLGLRLIYFSYDVKMKEKGDIPEGYSVSREKKERFSLILESASTNQTSMYLCVSRGASGVWGDTQYFGPGTRLTVL.

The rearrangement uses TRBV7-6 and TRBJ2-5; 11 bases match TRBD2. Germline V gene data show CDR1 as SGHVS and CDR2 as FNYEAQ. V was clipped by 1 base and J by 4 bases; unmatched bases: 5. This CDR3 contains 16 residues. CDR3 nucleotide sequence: TGTGCCAGCAGCTTAGGGCTAGCGGGAGGAGGAGAGACCCAGTACTTC. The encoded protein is CASSLGLAGGGETQYF.

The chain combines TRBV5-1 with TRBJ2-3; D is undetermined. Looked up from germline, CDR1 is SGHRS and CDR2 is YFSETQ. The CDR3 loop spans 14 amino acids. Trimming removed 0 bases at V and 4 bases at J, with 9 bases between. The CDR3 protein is CASSLVNAADTQYF. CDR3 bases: TGCGCCAGCAGCTTGGTCAATGCGGCAGATACGCAGTATTTT. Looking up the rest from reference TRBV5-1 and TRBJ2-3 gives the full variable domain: KAGVTQTPRYLIKTRGQQVTLSCSPISGHRSVSWYQQTPGQGLQFLFEYFSETQRNKGNFPGRFSGRQFSNSRSEMNVSTLELGDSALYLCASSLVNAADTQYFGPGTRLTVL.

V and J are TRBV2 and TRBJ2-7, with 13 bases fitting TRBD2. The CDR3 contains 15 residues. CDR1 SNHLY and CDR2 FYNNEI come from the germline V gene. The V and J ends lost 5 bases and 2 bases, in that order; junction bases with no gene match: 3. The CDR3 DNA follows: TGTGCCAGCAGTTCCGGGACTAGCGGGACCTACGAGCAGTACTTC. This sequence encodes CASSSGTSGTYEQYF.

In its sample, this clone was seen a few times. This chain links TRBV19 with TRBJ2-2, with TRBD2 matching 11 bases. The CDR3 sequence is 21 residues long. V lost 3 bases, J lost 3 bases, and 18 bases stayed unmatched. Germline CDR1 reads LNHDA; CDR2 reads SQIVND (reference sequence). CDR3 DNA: TGTGCCAGTAGTATCCTCTTACTAGCGGGAGCCCTGGGAGAGGACACCGGGGAGCTGTTTTTT. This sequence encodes CASSILLLAGALGEDTGELFF.

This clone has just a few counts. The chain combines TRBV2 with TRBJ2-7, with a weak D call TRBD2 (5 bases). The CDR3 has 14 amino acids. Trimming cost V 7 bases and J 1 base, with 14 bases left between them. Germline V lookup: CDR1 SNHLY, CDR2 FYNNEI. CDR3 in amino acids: CASTFSLASYEQYF. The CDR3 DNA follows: TGTGCCAGCACCTTTAGTCTAGCATCCTACGAGCAGTACTTC.

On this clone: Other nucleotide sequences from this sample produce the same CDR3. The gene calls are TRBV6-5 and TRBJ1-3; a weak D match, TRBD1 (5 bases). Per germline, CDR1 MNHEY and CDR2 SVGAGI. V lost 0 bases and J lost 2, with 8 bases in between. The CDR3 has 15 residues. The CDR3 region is CASSYSGGTGNTIYF. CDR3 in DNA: TGTGCCAGCAGTTACTCCGGGGGGACTGGAAACACCATATATTTT.

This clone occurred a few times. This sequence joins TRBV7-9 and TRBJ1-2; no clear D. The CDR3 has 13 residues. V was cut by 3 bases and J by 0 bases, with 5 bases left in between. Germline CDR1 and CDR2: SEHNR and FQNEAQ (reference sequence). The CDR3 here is CASSFGANYGYTF. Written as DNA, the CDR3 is TGTGCCAGCAGCTTCGGGGCTAACTATGGCTACACCTTC.

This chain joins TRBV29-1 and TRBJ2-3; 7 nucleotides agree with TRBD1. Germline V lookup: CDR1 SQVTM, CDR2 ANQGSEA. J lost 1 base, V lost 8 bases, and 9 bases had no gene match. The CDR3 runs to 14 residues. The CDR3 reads CSTDREVGTDTQYF. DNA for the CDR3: TGCAGCACCGACAGGGAAGTTGGCACAGATACGCAGTATTTT.

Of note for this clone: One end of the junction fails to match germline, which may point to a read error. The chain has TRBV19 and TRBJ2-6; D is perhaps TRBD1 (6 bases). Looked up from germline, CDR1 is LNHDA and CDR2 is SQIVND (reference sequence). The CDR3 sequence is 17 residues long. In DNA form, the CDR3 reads TGTGCCAGTAGTATTAGATACAGGGTTTCCGGGGCCAACGGCCTGACTTTC. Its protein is CASSIRYRVSGANGLTF.

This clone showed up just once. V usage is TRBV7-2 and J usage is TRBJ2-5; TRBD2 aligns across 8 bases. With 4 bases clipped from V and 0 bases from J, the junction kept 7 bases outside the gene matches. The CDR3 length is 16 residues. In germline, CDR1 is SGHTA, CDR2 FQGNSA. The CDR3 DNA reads TGTGCCAGCAGCTCTCGTCAGCGGGGGTACCAAGAGACCCAGTACTTC. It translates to CASSSRQRGYQETQYF.

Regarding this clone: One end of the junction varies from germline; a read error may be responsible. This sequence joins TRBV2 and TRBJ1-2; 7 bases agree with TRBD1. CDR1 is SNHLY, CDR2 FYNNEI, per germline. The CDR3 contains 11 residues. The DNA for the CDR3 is TGTGCCAGCAACCTTTTGCCGGGACAGATCTTC. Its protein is CASNLLPGQIF.

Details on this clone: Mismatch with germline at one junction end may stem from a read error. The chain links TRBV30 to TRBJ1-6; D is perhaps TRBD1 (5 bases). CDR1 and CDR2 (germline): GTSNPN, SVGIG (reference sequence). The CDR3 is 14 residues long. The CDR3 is CTWAGGDLNSPLHF. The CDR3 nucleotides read TGTACCTGGGCCGGAGGGGACCTCAATTCACCCCTCCACTTT.

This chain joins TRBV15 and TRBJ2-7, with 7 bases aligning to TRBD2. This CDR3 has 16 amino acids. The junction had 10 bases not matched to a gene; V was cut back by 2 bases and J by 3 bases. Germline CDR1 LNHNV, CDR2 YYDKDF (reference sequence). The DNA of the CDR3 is TGTGCCACCAGCAGACAAGAGAGCGGGAACGTCTACGAGCAGTACTTC. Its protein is CATSRQESGNVYEQYF.

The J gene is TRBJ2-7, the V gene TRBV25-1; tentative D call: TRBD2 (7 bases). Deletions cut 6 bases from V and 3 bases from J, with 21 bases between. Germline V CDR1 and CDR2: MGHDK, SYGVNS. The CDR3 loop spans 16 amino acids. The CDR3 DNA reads TGTGCCAGCAGGCGGCTCGGGGACGGGGGGCTCTACGAGCAGTACTTC. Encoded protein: CASRRLGDGGLYEQYF.

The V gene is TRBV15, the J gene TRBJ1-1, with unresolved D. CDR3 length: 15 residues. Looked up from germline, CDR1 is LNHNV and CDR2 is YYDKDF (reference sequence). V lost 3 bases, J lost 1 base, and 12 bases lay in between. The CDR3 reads CATSREEYANTEAFF. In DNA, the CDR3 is TGTGCCACCAGCAGGGAGGAGTACGCGAACACTGAAGCTTTCTTT.

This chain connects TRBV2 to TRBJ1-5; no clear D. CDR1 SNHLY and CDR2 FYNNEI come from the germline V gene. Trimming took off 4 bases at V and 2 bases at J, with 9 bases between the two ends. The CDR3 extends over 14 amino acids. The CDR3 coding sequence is TGTGCCAGCAGTGGACCTCAGGGCAATCAGCCCCAGCATTTT. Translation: CASSGPQGNQPQHF.

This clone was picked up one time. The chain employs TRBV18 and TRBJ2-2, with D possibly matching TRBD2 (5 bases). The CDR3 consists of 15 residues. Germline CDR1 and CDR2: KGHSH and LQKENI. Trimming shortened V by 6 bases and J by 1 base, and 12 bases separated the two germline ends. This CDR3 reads CASSPRGLNTGELFF. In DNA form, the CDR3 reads TGTGCCAGCTCCCCAAGAGGACTGAACACCGGGGAGCTGTTTTTT.

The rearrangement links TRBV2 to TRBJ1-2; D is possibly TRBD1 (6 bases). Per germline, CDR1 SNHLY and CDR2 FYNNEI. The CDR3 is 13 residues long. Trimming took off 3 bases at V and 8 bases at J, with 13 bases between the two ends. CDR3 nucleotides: TGTGCCAGCAGTGACCAACAGGGTGCGGGCTACACCTTC. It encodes CASSDQQGAGYTF.

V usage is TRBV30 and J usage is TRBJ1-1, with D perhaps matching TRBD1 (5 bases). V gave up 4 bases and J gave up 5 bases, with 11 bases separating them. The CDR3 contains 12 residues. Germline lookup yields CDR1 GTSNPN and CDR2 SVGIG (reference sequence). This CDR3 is CAWNRLGTEAFF. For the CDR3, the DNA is TGTGCCTGGAACAGGCTTGGAACTGAAGCTTTCTTT.

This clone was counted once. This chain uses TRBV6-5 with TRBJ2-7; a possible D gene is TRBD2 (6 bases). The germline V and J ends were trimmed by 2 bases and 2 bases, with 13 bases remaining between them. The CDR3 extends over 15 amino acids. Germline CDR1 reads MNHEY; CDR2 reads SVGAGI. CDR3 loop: CASSYGGTVAYEQYF. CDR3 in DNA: TGTGCCAGCAGTTACGGGGGGACGGTAGCCTACGAGCAGTACTTC.

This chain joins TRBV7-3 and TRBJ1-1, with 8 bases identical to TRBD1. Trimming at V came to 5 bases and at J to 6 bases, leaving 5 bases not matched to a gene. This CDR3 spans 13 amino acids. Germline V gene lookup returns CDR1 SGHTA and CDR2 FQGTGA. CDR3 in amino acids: CASSMIRGPEAFF. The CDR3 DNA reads TGTGCCAGCAGCATGATCAGGGGGCCTGAAGCTTTCTTT.